Following are 7 T cell receptor beta chains from one sample sequenced in a study of CD8 T cells in ankylosing spondylitis. Findings of the study overall: There was a TCR beta motif, made of fewer than 10 highly homologous variants, that appeared characteristic of ankylosing spondylitis blood.

Their specific antigens are unknown. TCRdb reanalysed the 5' RACE reads using MiXCR and keeps one entry per CDR3 protein. The sample lists hundreds of thousands of distinct CDR3 sequences, 26% occurring once. The specimen was blood, either unsorted or a sorted T cell fraction (not recorded which). Receptors originate from a male donor with ankylosing spondylitis.

The rearrangement uses TRBV4-2 and TRBJ2-1, with 8 positions matching TRBD1. V lost 0 bases, J lost 8 bases, and 12 bases stayed unmatched. Germline CDR1 reads LGHNA; CDR2 reads YNFKEQ. The CDR3 covers 17 residues. The CDR3 spells CASSQDQTGAGRDEQFF. CDR3 in DNA: TGTGCCAGCAGCCAAGACCAGACAGGGGCGGGGAGAGATGAGCAGTTCTTC.

The DNA of the CDR3 is TGCAGCGTTCTGGGGACAGGGGGAGGAGGCACAGATACGCAGTATTTT. Its protein is CSVLGTGGGGTDTQYF. V gene TRBV29-1 combines with J gene TRBJ2-3; 11 positions agree with TRBD1. This CDR3 is 16 amino acids long. Germline V gene lookup returns CDR1 SQVTM and CDR2 ANQGSEA. V gave up 5 bases and J gave up 1 base; unmatched junction bases: 8.

This clonotype showed up just a few times. The gene calls are TRBV20-1 and TRBJ2-3; tentatively, D is TRBD1 (7 bases). Germline V gene sequence: CDR1 DFQATT, CDR2 SNEGSKA (reference sequence). Trimming removed 5 bases from V and 0 bases from J, with 15 bases in between. The CDR3 has 15 residues. CDR3 sequence reads: CSAPGGRRSTDTQYF. CDR3 sequence (DNA): TGCAGTGCTCCAGGGGGGCGGAGGAGCACAGATACGCAGTATTTT.

V and J are TRBV11-3 and TRBJ1-2; 8 bases agree with TRBD1. The germline V gene has CDR1 SGHNT and CDR2 YENEEA. The CDR3 is 14 residues long. V was pared by 5 bases and J by 4 bases, with 6 bases of the junction left unmatched. The CDR3 region is CASSQRQGFYGYTF. The CDR3 DNA reads TGTGCCAGCAGCCAGCGACAGGGGTTCTATGGCTACACCTTC.

This clonotype came up a few times. The rearrangement uses TRBV3-1 and TRBJ2-2; D is unclear. The germline V gene has CDR1 LGHDT and CDR2 YNNKEL (reference sequence). Between the trimmed V and J ends, which lost 6 bases and 11 bases, there was a span of 19 bases. This CDR3 has 14 residues. CDR3 residues: CASRPGRAPGELFF. Here the CDR3 DNA reads TGTGCCAGCAGACCCGGACGAGCGCCGGGTGAGCTGTTTTTT.

This clonotype was observed a single time. The rearrangement links TRBV15 to TRBJ2-2, with D uncertain. The CDR3 consists of 13 residues. The germline gives CDR1 LNHNV, CDR2 YYDKDF (reference sequence). Trimming removed 0 bases at V and 5 bases at J, with 4 bases between. CDR3 in DNA: TGTGCCACCAGCAGAGACGGGACCGGGGAGCTGTTTTTT. It specifies CATSRDGTGELFF. Combining the CDR3 with reference TRBV15 and TRBJ2-2 gives the whole variable domain DAMVIQNPRYQVTQFGKPVTLSCSQTLNHNVMYWYQQKSSQAPKLLFHYYDKDFNNEADTPDNFQSRRPNTSFCFLDIRSPGLGDTAMYLCATSRDGTGELFFGEGSRLTVL.

The J gene is TRBJ2-3, the V gene TRBV5-1; 11 bases are a match to TRBD2. The V and J ends lost 4 bases and 0 bases, in that order; junction bases with no gene match: 4. The CDR3 runs to 16 residues. Germline V gene sequence: CDR1 SGHRS, CDR2 YFSETQ. The CDR3 coding sequence is TGCGCCAGCAGCAAGGGACTAGCGGCCAGCACAGATACGCAGTATTTT. This gives the protein CASSKGLAASTDTQYF.